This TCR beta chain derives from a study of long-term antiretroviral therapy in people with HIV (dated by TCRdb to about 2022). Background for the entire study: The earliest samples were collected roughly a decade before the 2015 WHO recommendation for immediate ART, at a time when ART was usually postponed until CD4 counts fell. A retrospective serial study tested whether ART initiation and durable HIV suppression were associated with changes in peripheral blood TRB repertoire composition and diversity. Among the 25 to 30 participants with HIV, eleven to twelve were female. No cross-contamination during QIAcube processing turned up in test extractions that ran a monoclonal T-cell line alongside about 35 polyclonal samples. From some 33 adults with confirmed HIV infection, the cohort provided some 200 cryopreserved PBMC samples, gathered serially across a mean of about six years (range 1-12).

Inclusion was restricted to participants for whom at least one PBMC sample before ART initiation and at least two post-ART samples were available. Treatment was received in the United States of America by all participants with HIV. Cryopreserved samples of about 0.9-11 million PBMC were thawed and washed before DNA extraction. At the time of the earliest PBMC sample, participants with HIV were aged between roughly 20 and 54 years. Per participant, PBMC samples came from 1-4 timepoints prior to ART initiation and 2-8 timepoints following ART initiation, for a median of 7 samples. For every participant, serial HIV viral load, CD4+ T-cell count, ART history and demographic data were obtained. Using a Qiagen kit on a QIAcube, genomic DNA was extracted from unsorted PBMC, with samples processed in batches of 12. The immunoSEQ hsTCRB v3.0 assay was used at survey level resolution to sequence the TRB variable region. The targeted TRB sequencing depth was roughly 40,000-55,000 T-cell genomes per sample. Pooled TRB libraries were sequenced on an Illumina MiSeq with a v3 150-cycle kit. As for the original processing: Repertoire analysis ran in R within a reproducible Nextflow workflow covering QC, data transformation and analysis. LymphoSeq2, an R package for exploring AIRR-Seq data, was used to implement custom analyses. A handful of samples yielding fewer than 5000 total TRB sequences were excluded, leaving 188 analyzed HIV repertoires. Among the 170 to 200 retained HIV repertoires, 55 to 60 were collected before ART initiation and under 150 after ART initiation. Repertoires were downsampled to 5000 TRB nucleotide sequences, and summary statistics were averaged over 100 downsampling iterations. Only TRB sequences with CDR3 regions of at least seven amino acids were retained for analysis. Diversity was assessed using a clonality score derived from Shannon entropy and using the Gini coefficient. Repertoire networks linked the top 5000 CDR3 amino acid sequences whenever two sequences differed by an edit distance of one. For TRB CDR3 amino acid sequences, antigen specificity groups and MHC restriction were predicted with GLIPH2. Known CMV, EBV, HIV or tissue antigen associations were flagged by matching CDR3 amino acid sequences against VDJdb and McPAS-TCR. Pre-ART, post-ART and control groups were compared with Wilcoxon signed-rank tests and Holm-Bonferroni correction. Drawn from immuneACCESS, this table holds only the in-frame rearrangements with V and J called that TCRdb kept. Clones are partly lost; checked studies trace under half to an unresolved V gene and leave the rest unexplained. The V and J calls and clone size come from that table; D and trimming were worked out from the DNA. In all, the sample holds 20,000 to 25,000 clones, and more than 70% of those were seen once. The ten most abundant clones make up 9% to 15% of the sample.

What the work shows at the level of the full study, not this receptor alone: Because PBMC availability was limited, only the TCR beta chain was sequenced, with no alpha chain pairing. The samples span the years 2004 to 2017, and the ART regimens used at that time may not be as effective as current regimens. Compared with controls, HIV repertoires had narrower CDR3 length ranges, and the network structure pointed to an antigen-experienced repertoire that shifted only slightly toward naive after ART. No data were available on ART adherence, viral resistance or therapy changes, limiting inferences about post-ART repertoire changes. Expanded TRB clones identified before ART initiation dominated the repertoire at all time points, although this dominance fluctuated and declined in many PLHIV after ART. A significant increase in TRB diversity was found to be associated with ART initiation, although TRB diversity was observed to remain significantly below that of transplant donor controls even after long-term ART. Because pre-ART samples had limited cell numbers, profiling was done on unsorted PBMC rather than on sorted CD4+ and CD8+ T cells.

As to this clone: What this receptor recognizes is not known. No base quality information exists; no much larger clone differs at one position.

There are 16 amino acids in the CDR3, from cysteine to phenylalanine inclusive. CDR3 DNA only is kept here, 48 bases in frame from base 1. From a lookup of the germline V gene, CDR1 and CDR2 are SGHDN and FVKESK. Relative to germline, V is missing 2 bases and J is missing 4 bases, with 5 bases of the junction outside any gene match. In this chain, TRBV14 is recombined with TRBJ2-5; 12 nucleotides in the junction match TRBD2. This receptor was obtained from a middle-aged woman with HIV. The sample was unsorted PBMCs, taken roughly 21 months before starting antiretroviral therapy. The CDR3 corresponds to CASSQQELAGGETQYF. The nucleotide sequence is TGTGCCAGCAGCCAACAGGAACTAGCGGGAGGAGAGACCCAGTACTTC.